The TCR beta chain described here comes from a study of cytomegalovirus exposure and HLA in healthy donors. In the study overall: Membership in the Caucasian-associated ancestry cluster was found for 75% to 90% of 398 genotyped donors. Study observations and caveats: An analysis done earlier found most TCR beta V segments productive about 87% or about 30% of the time.

Unmatched junction bases numbered 0, after V lost 2 bases and J lost 0 bases. CDR3 length: 15 residues. Germline values: CDR1 MNHEY, CDR2 SMNVEV (reference sequence). This clone occurred a few times. Its target is unknown. Amplification used 60 Vbeta primers and 13 Jbeta primers. Generated by immunoSEQ multiplex PCR, the TCRdb table keeps only in-frame clones and is missing some. The sample yields approximately 77,000 clones, about 73% seen once. The sample taken for sequencing was PBMCs. This chain joins TRBV27 and TRBJ1-5; 8 positions match TRBD1. The clonotype was recovered from a man aged 35 to 55 in good health and CMV-seronegative. CDR3 nucleotides: TGTGCCAGCAGTTTACAGGGGGCTAGCAATCAGCCCCAGCATTTT. The encoded protein is CASSLQGASNQPQHF.